This record concerns one TCR beta chain sequence. Its cognate antigen has yet to be identified. Base qualities are not at hand, and no much larger clone is one base apart. This sample's time point label indicates: baseline before first vaccination. Vaccinee samples were obtained from the UK trials COV001 and COV002, which included a single-blind randomized controlled phase 2/3 trial of AZD1222 (ChAdOx1 nCoV-19) in healthy adults. Trial participant PBMC samples were collected at day 0 and day 28 after the second dose for TCRbeta chain sequencing. These data belong to a study of T cell responses to AZD1222 COVID-19 vaccine (dated by TCRdb to the early 2020s). In terms of the full investigation: AZD1222 recipients given second doses at about 4 weeks or at about 12 weeks were pooled, since spike-specific TCR depth and breadth were not found to differ between the two schedules. A total of just over 230 trial participants underwent TCR sequencing, of whom about 200 had received two doses of AZD1222 and about 25 had received two doses of the MenACWY control vaccine. Enrollment into the trials was organized by age into subgroups of 18-55, 56-69 and 70-plus years, and those subgroups contained about 160, 30 and 59 TCR-sequenced participants, respectively.

V is reduced by 3 bases and J by 1 base, leaving a spacing of 4 bases between them. The CDR3 measures 12 amino acids from cysteine to phenylalanine. The DNA shown is the 36-base CDR3, in frame from base 1. CDR1 is given as SGHNT and CDR2 as YYREEE, both from the germline V gene (reference sequence). The CDR3 regions of human TCRbeta chains were analyzed by immunosequencing. From the authors' description of their analysis: Repertoire TCRs were checked for matches against a reference library of SARS-CoV-2-specific TCRs that had been generated using the MIRA antigen-specificity platform. Breadth was defined as the fraction of unique TCRs that were SARS-CoV-2-associated, and depth was defined as the fraction of total T cells that were SARS-CoV-2-associated. Using the MIRA data, each spike-specific TCR was assigned both to the spike region to which the TCR was reactive and to a CD4 or CD8 class. Log10-transformed breadth and depth values were compared by one-way ANOVA with Sidak's multiple comparisons tests. Drawn from immuneACCESS, this table holds only the in-frame rearrangements with V and J called that TCRdb kept. Clones are partly lost; checked studies trace under half to an unresolved V gene and leave the rest unexplained. The V and J calls and clone size come from that table; D and trimming were worked out from the DNA. Recorded for this sample are more than 95,000 clones; about 88% of them occurred a single time. Roughly a sixth of the sample lies in the top ten.

The paper's findings and limits, for the study overall: Participants were mostly white British and included more females than males, and it was suggested by the authors that clonal diversity may have been underestimated. Epitopes outside the regions mutated in the B.1.351 and B.1.1.7 variants were reportedly recognized by nearly half of the unique spike-specific TCRs. Because no day 14 peak-response samples were available, repertoires were characterized only after the peak T cell response. Only six or seven AZD1222 recipients were SARS-CoV-2 seropositive at baseline, limiting conclusions about previously exposed vaccinees. The 56-69-year group was small, and its depth increase did not reach significance, likely because of low power. CD4 TCRs associated with the vaccine covered the entire spike protein, and the dominant responses were in regions 160-218 and 743-854. After two AZD1222 doses, both the breadth and the depth of spike-specific TCRs were significantly higher than at day 0 and than in MenACWY recipients.

In this chain, TRBV5-4 is recombined with TRBJ1-1; the D gene lacks a confident call. The sequence was obtained from an adult in good health. The material was peripheral blood, obtained on day 0 of AZD1222 vaccination. Here is the DNA: TGTGCCAGCAGCTCCAGGAACACTGAAGCTTTCTTT. Translated, this gives CASSSRNTEAFF. The variable domain in full, with residues beyond the CDR3 obtained from the reference TRBV5-4 and TRBJ1-1 genes, is ETGVTQSPTHLIKTRGQQVTLRCSSQSGHNTVSWYQQALGQGPQFIFQYYREEENGRGNFPPRFSGLQFPNYSSELNVNALELDDSALYLCASSSRNTEAFFGQGTRLTVV.